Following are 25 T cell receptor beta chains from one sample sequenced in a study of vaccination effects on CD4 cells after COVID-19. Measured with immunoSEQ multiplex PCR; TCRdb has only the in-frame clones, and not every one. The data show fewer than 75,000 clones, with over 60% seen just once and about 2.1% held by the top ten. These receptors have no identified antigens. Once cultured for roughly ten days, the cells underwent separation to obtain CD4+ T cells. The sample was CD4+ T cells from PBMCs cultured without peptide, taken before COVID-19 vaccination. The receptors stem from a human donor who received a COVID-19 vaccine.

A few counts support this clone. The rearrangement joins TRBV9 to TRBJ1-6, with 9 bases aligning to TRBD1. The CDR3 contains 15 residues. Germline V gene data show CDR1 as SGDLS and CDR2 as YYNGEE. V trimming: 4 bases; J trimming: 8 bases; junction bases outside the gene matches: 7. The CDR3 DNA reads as TGTGCCAGCAGCACAGGACAGGGGTATGATTCACCCCTCCACTTT. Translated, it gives CASSTGQGYDSPLHF.

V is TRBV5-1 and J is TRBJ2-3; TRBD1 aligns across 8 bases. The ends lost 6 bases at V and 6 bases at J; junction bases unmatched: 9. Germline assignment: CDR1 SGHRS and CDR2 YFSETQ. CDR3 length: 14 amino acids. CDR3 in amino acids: CASTQDRAYDTQYF. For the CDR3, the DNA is TGCGCCAGCACACAGGACAGGGCCTACGATACGCAGTATTTT.

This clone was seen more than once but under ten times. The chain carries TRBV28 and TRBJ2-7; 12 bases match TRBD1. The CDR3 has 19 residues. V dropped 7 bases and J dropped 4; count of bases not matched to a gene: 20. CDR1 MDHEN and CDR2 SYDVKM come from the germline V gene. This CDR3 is CASKFTCVRDRGLLYEQYV. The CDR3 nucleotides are TGTGCCAGCAAATTCACCTGTGTCCGGGACAGGGGGCTTCTATACGAGCAGTACGTC.

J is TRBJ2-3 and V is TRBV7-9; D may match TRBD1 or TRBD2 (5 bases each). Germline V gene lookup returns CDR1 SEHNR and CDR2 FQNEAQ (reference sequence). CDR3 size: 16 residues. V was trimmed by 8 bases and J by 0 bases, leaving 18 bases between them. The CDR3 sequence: CASSERGGISTDTQYF. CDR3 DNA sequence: TGTGCCAGCTCGGAGAGGGGTGGGATTAGCACAGATACGCAGTATTTT.

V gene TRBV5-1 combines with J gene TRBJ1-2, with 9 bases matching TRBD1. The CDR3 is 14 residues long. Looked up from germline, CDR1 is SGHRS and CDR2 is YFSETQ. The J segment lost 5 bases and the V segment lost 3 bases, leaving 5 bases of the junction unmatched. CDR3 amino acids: CASSSRDRGYGYTF. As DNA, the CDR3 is TGCGCCAGCAGCTCGCGAGACAGGGGGTATGGCTACACCTTC.

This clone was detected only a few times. In DNA, the CDR3 is TGTGCCAGCAGCTTACGCGCAGGGACCACCTACGAGCAGTACGTC. It translates to CASSLRAGTTYEQYV. The chain recombines TRBV7-2 with TRBJ2-7; D is possibly TRBD1 or TRBD2 (5 bases each). V was clipped by 2 bases and J by 2 bases, with 13 bases between them. This CDR3 region has 15 residues. Per germline, CDR1 SGHTA and CDR2 FQGNSA.

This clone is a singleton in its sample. CDR3 amino acids: CASSSRGGTEAFF. CDR3 DNA sequence: TGTGCCAGCAGCTCCCGGGGGGGGACTGAAGCTTTCTTT. This chain joins TRBV9 and TRBJ1-1; possible D gene TRBD1, 5 bases. Germline CDR1 is SGDLS and CDR2 is YYNGEE. The length of the CDR3 is 13 residues. With 4 bases removed from V and 5 bases from J, the gap between germline ends came to 12 bases.

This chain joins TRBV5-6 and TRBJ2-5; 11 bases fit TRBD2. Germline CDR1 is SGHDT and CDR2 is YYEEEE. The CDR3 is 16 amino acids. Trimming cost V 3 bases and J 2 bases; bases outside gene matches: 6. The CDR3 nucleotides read TGTGCCAGCAGCTCCTCCACTAGCGGGGGACAAGAGACCCAGTACTTC. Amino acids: CASSSSTSGGQETQYF.

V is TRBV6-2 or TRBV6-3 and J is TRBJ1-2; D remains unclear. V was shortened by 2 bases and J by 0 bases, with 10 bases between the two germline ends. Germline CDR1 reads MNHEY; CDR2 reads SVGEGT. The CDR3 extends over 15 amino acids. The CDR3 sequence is CASSYNGEPNYGYTF. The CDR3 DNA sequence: TGTGCCAGCAGTTACAATGGGGAACCTAACTATGGCTACACCTTC.

CDR3 loop: CASSSAGFQETQYF. CDR3 DNA sequence: TGTGCCAGCAGTTCGGCGGGGTTCCAAGAGACCCAGTACTTC. This chain joins TRBV28 and TRBJ2-5; D possibly corresponds to TRBD2 (6 bases). The V and J ends lost 4 bases and 1 base respectively, with 10 bases between them. The CDR3 has 14 residues. CDR1 and CDR2 from the germline V gene are MDHEN and SYDVKM. Filled out from reference TRBV28 and TRBJ2-5, the complete variable domain reads DVKVTQSSRYLVKRTGEKVFLECVQDMDHENMFWYRQDPGLGLRLIYFSYDVKMKEKGDIPEGYSVSREKKERFSLILESASTNQTSMYLCASSSAGFQETQYFGPGTRLLVL.

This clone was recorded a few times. CDR3: CASSLNRDGSPLHF. The CDR3 coding sequence is TGCGCCAGCAGCTTGAACAGGGATGGTTCACCCCTCCACTTT. The chain joins TRBV5-1 to TRBJ1-6; D perhaps matches TRBD1 (6 bases). The CDR3 covers 14 residues. Germline CDR1 and CDR2: SGHRS and YFSETQ. With 1 base removed from V and 9 bases from J, the gap between germline ends came to 11 bases.

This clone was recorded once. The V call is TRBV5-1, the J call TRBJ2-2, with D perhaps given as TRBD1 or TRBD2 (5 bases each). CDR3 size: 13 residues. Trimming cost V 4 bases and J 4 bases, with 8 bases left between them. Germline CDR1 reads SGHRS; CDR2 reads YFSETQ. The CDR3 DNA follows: TGCGCCAGCAGCCGGGGCGGCACCGGGGAGCTGTTTTTT. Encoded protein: CASSRGGTGELFF.

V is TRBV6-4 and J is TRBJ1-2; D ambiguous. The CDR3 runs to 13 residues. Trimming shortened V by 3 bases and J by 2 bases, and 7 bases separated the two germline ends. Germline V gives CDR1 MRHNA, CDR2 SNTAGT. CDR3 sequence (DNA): TGTGCCAGCAGTGAAGGGCCCAACTATGGCTACACCTTC. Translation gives CASSEGPNYGYTF.

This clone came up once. The CDR3 DNA reads as TGTGCCAGTAGTATAGCCCAGGACTATGGCTACACCTTC. Residues: CASSIAQDYGYTF. The J gene is TRBJ1-2, the V gene TRBV19; the D is unclear. Germline V gene sequence: CDR1 LNHDA, CDR2 SQIVND (reference sequence). The CDR3 is 13 amino acids. V was pared by 1 base and J by 3 bases, with 6 bases between.

In DNA form, the CDR3 reads TGTGCCAGCAGCTTTACAGGGATCCCCTACCCCTACGAGCAGTACGTC. Residues: CASSFTGIPYPYEQYV. The chain recombines TRBV5-6 with TRBJ2-7; D possibly corresponds to TRBD1 (6 bases). V lost 2 bases and J 2 bases, leaving 17 bases between the germline ends. Germline CDR1 and CDR2: SGHDT and YYEEEE. This CDR3 has 16 amino acids.

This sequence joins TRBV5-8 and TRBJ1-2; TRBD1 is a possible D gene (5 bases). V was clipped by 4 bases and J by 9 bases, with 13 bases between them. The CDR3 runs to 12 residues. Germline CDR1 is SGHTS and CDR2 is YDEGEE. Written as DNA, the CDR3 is TGTGCCAGCAGCAGCGGGACTTACCGCTACACCTTC. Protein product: CASSSGTYRYTF.

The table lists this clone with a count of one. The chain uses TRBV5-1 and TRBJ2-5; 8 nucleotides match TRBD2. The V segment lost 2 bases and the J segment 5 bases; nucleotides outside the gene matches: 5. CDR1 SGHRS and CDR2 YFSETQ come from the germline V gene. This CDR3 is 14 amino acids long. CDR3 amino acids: CASSFTGGRETQYF. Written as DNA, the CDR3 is TGCGCCAGCAGCTTCACGGGGGGGCGGGAGACCCAGTACTTC.

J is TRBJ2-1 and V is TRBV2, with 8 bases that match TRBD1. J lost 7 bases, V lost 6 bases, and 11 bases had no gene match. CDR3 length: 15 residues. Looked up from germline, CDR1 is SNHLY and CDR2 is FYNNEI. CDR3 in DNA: TGTGCCAGCAGGGCAGTGAACCGACAGGGGAATGAGCAGTTCTTC. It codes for CASRAVNRQGNEQFF.

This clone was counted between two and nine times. The CDR3, as DNA: TGTGCCAGCAGCTCCCCAGGGTTGATGCAGTTCTTC. Its protein is CASSSPGLMQFF. The chain has TRBV7-2 and TRBJ2-1; TRBD1 is a possible D gene (5 bases). Germline CDR1 reads SGHTA; CDR2 reads FQGNSA. The CDR3 runs to 12 residues. V lost 4 bases to trimming and J lost 12 bases, with 13 bases between them.

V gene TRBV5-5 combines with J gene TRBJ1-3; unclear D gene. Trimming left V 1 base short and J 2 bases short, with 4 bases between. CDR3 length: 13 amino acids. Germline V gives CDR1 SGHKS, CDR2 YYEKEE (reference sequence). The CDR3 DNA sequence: TGTGCCAGCAGCTTGACCCCTGGAAACACCATATATTTT. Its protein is CASSLTPGNTIYF.

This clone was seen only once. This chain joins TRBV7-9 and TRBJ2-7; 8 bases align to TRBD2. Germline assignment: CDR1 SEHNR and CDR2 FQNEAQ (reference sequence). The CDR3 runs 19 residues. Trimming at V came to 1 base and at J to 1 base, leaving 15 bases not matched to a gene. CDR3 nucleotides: TGTGCCAGCAGCTTAGTGGCTAGCGGGCCCTCATTAGGATCCTACGAGCAGTACGTC. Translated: CASSLVASGPSLGSYEQYV.

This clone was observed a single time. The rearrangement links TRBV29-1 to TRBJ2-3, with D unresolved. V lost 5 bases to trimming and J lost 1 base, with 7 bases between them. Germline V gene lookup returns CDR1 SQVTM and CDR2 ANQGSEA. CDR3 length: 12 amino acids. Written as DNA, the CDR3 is TGCAGCGTTTCCGGCGGCACAGATACGCAGTATTTT. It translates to CSVSGGTDTQYF.

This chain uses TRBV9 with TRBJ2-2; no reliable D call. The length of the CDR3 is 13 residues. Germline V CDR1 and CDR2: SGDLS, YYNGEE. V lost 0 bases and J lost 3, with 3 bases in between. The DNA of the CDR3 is TGTGCCAGCAGCGTAGGGGACACCGGGGAGCTGTTTTTT. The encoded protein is CASSVGDTGELFF. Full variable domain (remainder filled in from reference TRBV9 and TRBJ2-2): DSGVTQTPKHLITATGQRVTLRCSPRSGDLSVYWYQQSLDQGLQFLIQYYNGEERAKGNILERFSAQQFPDLHSELNLSSLELGDSALYFCASSVGDTGELFFGEGSRLTVL.

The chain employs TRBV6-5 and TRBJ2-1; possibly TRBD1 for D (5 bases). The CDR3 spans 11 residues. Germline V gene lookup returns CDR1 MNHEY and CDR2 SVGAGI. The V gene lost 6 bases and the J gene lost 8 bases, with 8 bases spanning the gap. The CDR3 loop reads CASRGHHEQFF. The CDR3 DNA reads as TGTGCCAGCAGAGGACACCATGAGCAGTTCTTC.

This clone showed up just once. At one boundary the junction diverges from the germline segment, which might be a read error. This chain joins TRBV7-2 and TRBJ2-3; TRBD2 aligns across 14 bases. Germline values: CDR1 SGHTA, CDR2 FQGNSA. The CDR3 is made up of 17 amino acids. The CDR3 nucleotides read TGTGCCAGCAGCTTGCAGACTAGCGGGGGGGTCACATATACGCAGTATTTT. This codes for CASSLQTSGGVTYTQYF.